This record covers a single T cell receptor beta chain. As yet, its antigen is unknown. This sample is drawn from a study of shared clonotypes between healthy human individuals. Whole-study findings and limits: Researchers sampled blood only, noting tissue repertoires likely differ.

CD8 cells regarded as naive lacked CD45RO, were positively chosen for CCR7, and omitted terminally differentiated effector memory CD45RA+ cells. As originally analysed: Junction-only sequences without quality scores came from ImmunoSEQ, so filtering differed. Here immunoSEQ multiplex PCR was the method, and the copy in TCRdb shows in-frame clones only, minus some. For V, J and clone size, that table is used; D and trimming come from the DNA. The table lists about 2 million clones, just under 95% of them singletons. The germline CDR1 and CDR2 sequences are MNHEY and SVGAGI. V gave up 5 bases and J gave up 0 bases; unmatched junction bases: 3. This CDR3 has 14 residues.

The chain joins TRBV6-5 to TRBJ1-1; 7 nucleotides agree with TRBD1. Sequenced sample: naive CD8+ T cells sorted from blood. The clonotype originates from a man younger than 35 in good health. The CDR3 DNA reads TGTGCCAGCAGTCAACAGGGGCTGAACACTGAAGCTTTCTTT. This encodes CASSQQGLNTEAFF.